The present T cell receptor (beta chain) was sequenced within a study of graft-versus-host responses after intestinal transplantation. Study at large: Following induction with anti-thymocyte globulin, all recipients were given tacrolimus and steroids for roughly three years. Study-wide results and caveats: Some GvH clones were seen earlier in gut or blood, suggesting intestinal origin. Allografts of one patient group, those with graft-donor T cell macrochimerism, had high graft-versus-host to host-versus-graft clonal ratios.

Some clones are missing from TCRdb's copy, which holds only in-frame ones; the method was immunoSEQ multiplex PCR. Counted here are about 82,000 clones, around 93% occurring once; the ten biggest clones make up less than 0.45%. The CDR3 consists of 16 residues. Per the germline V gene, CDR1 is KGHSH and CDR2 is LQKENI. With 3 bases clipped from V and 0 bases from J, the junction kept 3 bases outside the gene matches. With regard to this clone: The antigen is undetermined.

This clonotype was obtained from a human donor who was the organ donor for an intestinal transplant. This specimen was unstimulated CD4+ T cells sorted from spleen or lymph node cells, taken before transplant. The chain employs TRBV18 and TRBJ2-2, with TRBD1 matching over 8 bases. The CDR3 sequence: CASSPQGASNTGELFF. In DNA, the CDR3 is TGTGCCAGCTCACCTCAGGGGGCTTCGAACACCGGGGAGCTGTTTTTT.